These T cell receptor beta chains were read from a single sample in a study of neoadjuvant anti-PD-1 for oral cavity cancer. Sequencing was performed with immunoSEQ multiplex PCR; in TCRdb, only in-frame clones are kept and a portion is missing. Of more than 30,000 clones in the sample, 38% were seen once. Sequencing was performed on tumor tissue, taken after nivolumab (anti-PD-1) treatment. The origin of the receptors is a person between 40 and 79 years old with oral cavity squamous cell carcinoma. CDR3s include the opening cysteine and the closing phenylalanine or tryptophan. Size values are once, few and many counts, or a class for expanded clones, and some rows have none.

size	J	V	CDR3
many	TRBJ1-2	TRBV29-1	CSVGISGYGYTF
-	TRBJ1-1	TRBV10-3	CAISGNGRSTEAFF
-	TRBJ2-2	TRBV19	CASGSSGGAHPGELFF
few	TRBJ2-1	TRBV9	CASSVLAGGSYNEQFF
-	TRBJ2-7	TRBV5-1	CASSFSGRGSYEQYF
-	TRBJ2-3	TRBV5-6	CASSFDEDTQYF
-	TRBJ1-3	TRBV10-2	CASSEGRNSGNTIYF
few	TRBJ1-6	TRBV4-1	CASSLSLTGDSPLHF
few	TRBJ1-6	TRBV7-8	CASSLASGAVPLHF
few	TRBJ2-7	TRBV7-2	CASSLTQRGYEQYF
many	TRBJ2-1	TRBV5-6	CASSYNNEQFF
few	TRBJ2-7	TRBV6-1	CASSEYEQYF
-	TRBJ2-7	TRBV9	CASSQAGTVEQYF
-	TRBJ2-6	TRBV21-1	CASSAGSGANVLTF
-	TRBJ2-7	TRBV7-2	CASSLRPGGGGSYEQYF
-	TRBJ1-3	TRBV20-1	CSASHGNTIYF
few	TRBJ2-5	TRBV5-5	CASSLATRGRETQYF
-	TRBJ1-1	TRBV28	CASSPQVLGAFF
few	TRBJ2-3	TRBV11-2	CASSHPDGASTDTQYF
-	TRBJ1-6	TRBV4-2	CASSQEKDSQSPLHF
-	TRBJ1-1	TRBV30	CAWERYSRGTEAFF
few	TRBJ1-2	TRBV4-1	CASSNNDRRVYGYTF
-	TRBJ2-1	TRBV5-4	CASSAGQGNYNEQFF
-	TRBJ2-1	TRBV28	CASTIQGANEQFF
few	TRBJ1-2	TRBV5-4	CASSTNDREVDGYTF
many	TRBJ2-7	TRBV6-4	CASSEEAGTIYEQYF
few	TRBJ2-7	TRBV5-1	CASSLGTGAYEQYF
medium-sized	TRBJ1-2	TRBV5-1	CASSPSDRDSHGYTF
once	TRBJ1-5	TRBV29-1	CSVGQGIHSNQPQHF
-	TRBJ2-5	TRBV27	CASSFFQGNQETQYF
many	TRBJ2-1	TRBV6-5	CASSSREIYNEQFF
-	TRBJ1-1	TRBV5-1	CASSSGTERAFF
-	TRBJ2-1	TRBV11-1	CASSLQGYEQFF
many	TRBJ1-1	TRBV19	CASSIALVGSEAFF
few	TRBJ1-6	TRBV6-5	CASSYGGSNSPLHF
many	TRBJ2-7	TRBV6-6	CASSYASGYEQYF
-	TRBJ2-5	TRBV7-9	CASSLDLVGGAETQYF
-	TRBJ1-6	TRBV15	CATSRDDQDYNSPLHF
-	TRBJ2-1	TRBV28	CASRTDRESSEQFF
few	TRBJ1-1	TRBV18	CASSPRQGARTEAFF
-	TRBJ2-3	TRBV6-4	CASSDSSGRGADTQYF
-	TRBJ1-1	TRBV7-2	CASSQRAGRHTEAFF
few	TRBJ1-5	TRBV7-9	CASSLGQGGQPQHF
-	TRBJ2-3	TRBV7-8	CASSLASSGRIPDTQYF
-	TRBJ1-4	TRBV7-9	CASSFIRVSSTNEKLFF
few	TRBJ2-3	TRBV19	CASSLDLNTQYF
-	TRBJ2-3	TRBV5-1	CASRDSLGDTQYF
many	TRBJ2-3	TRBV5-1	CASSLASDTQYF
-	TRBJ1-1	TRBV7-9	CASSLEGNTEAFF
-	TRBJ2-2	TRBV7-3	CASRTDRGSGELFF
few	TRBJ2-5	TRBV6-5	CASYGSSGRPMHF
-	TRBJ2-1	TRBV19	CASSFTSGGAYEQFF
-	TRBJ2-4	TRBV6-6	CASSFWDIGIQYF